The source of this T cell receptor beta chain is a study of T cells in tuberculosis. Overall study results and limits: Active tuberculosis patients had shorter CDR3-alpha; the beta difference was nonsignificant.

Points on this clone: Its cognate antigen is unknown.

On average approximately 90,000 T cells per donor were immunosequenced. TCRdb's table, derived via immunoSEQ multiplex PCR, lists solely in-frame clones and lacks some. This sample has over 20,000 clones, with around 97% found just once. Germline V gives CDR1 MNHEY, CDR2 SMNVEV (reference sequence). The CDR3 sequence is 14 residues long. Trimming shortened V by 2 bases and J by 11 bases, and 15 bases separated the two germline ends. The sequence was collected from a donor between 10 and 35 years old with latent tuberculosis or without tuberculosis infection. J is TRBJ1-4 and V is TRBV27; possible D gene TRBD1, 6 bases. Sequenced sample: PBMCs. CDR3 amino acids: CASSLAGANFKLFF. CDR3 coding DNA: TGTGCCAGCAGTTTAGCAGGGGCAAACTTCAAACTGTTTTTT.